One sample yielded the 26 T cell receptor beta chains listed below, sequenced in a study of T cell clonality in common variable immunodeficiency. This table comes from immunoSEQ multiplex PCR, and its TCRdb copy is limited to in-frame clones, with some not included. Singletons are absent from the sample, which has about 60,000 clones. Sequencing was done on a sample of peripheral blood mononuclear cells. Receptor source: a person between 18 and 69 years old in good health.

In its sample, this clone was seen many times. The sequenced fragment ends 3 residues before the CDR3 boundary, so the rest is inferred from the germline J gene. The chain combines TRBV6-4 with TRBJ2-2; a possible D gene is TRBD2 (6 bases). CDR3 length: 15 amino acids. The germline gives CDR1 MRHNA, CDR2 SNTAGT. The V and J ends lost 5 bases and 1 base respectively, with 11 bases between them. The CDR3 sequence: CASSNSGENTGELFF. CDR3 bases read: TGTGCCAGCAGTAATAGCGGAGAGAACACCGGGGAG.

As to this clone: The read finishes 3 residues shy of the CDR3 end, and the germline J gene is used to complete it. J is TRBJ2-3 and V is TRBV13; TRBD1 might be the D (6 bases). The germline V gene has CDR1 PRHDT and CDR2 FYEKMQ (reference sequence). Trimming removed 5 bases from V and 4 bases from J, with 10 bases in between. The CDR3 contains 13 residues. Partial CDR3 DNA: TGTGCCAGCAGCCTTACAGGGCCAGATACG. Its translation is CASSLTGPDT. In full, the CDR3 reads CASSLTGPDTQYF.

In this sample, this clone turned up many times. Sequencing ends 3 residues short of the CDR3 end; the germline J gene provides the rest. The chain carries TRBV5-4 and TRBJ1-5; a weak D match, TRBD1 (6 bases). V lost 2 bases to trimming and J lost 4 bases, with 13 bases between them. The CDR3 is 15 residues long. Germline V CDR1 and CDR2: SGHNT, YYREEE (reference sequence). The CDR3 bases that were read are TGTGCCAGCAGCTTTGGGACATATAGTAATCAGCCC. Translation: CASSFGTYSNQP. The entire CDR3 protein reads CASSFGTYSNQPQHF.

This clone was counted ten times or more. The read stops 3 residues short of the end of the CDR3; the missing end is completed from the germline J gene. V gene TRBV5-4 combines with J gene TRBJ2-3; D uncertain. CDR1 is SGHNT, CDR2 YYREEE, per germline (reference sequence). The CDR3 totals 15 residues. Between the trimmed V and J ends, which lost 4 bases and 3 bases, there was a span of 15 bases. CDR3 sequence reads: CASSDDIMRTDTQYF. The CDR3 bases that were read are TGTGCCAGCAGCGACGACATCATGAGGACAGATACG. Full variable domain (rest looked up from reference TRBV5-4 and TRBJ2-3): ETGVTQSPTHLIKTRGQQVTLRCSSQSGHNTVSWYQQALGQGPQFIFQYYREEENGRGNFPPRFSGLQFPNYSSELNVNALELDDSALYLCASSDDIMRTDTQYFGPGTRLTVL.

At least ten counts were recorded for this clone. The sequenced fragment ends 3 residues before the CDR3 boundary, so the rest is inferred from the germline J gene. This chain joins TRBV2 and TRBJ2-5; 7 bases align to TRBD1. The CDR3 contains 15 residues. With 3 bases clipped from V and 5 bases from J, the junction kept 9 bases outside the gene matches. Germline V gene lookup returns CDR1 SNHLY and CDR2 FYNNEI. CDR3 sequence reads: CASSDPPGGQETQYF. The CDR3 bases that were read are TGTGCCAGCAGTGATCCTCCAGGGGGTCAGGAGACC.

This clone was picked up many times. The CDR3 is CASRLVVGELFF. CDR3 bases read: TGTGCCAGTAGACTGGTCGTCGGGGAG. The chain recombines TRBV19 with TRBJ2-2; D unclear. The observed sequence ends 3 residues before the CDR3 terminus, with the missing tail filled in from the germline J gene. This CDR3 is 12 amino acids long. In germline, CDR1 is LNHDA, CDR2 SQIVND (reference sequence). V shed 6 bases and J shed 7 bases, with 9 bases lying between them.

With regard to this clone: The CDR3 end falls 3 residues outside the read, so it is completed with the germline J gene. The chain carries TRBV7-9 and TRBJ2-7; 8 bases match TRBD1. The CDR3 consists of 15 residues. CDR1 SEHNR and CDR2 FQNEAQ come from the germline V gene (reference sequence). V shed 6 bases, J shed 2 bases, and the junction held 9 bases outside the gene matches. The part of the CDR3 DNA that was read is TGTGCCAGCAGGAGCGACGGACAGGGACCCTACGAG. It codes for CASRSDGQGPYE. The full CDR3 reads CASRSDGQGPYEQYF.

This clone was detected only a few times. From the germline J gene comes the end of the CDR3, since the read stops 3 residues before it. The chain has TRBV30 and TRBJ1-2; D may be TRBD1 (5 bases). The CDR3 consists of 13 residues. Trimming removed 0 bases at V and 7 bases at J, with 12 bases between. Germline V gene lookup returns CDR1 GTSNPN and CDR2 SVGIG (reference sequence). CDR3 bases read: TGTGCCTGGAGTGTTCGGGGGGGGTGTGGC. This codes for CAWSVRGGCG. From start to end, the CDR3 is CAWSVRGGCGYTF.

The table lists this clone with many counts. CDR3 protein: CASSLGTGIYNEQFF. The sequenced part of the CDR3 DNA is TGTGCCAGCAGCTTAGGGACAGGGATCTACAATGAG. V is TRBV7-9 and J is TRBJ2-1, with TRBD1 matching over 8 bases. From the germline J gene comes the end of the CDR3, since the read stops 3 residues before it. Germline trimming cut 1 base from V and 3 bases from J; bases unmatched to any gene: 2. Germline CDR1 reads SEHNR; CDR2 reads FQNEAQ (reference sequence). This CDR3 region has 15 residues. Drawing the rest from reference TRBV7-9 and TRBJ2-1, the complete variable domain is DTGVSQNPRHKITKRGQNVTFRCDPISEHNRLYWYRQTLGQGPEFLTYFQNEAQLEKSRLLSDRFSAERPKGSFSTLEIQRTEQGDSAMYLCASSLGTGIYNEQFFGPGTRLTVL.

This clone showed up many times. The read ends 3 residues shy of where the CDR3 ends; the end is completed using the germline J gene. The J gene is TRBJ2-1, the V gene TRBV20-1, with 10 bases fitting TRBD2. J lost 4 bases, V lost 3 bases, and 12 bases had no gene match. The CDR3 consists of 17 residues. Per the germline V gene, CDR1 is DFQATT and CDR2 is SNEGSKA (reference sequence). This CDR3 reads CSASPPGLAGVYNEQFF. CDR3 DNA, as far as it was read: TGCAGTGCTAGTCCCCCCGGGCTAGCGGGAGTTTACAATGAG.

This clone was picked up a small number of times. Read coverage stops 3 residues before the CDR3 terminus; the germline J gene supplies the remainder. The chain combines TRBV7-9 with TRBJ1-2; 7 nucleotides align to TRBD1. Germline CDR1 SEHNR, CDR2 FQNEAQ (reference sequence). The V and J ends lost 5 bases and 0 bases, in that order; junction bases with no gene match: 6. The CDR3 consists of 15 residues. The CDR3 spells CASSPWTGTNYGYTF. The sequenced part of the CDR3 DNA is TGTGCCAGCAGCCCTTGGACAGGAACTAACTATGGC.

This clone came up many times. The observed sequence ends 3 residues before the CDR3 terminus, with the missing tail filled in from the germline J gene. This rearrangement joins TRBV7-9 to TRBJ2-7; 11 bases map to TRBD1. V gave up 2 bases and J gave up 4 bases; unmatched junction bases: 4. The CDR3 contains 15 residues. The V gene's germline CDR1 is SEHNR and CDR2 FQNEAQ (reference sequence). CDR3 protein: CASSLKGQGVYEQYF. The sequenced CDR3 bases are TGTGCCAGCAGCTTAAAGGGACAGGGGGTTTACGAG. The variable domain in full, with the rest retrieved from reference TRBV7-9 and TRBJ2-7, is DTGVSQNPRHKITKRGQNVTFRCDPISEHNRLYWYRQTLGQGPEFLTYFQNEAQLEKSRLLSDRFSAERPKGSFSTLEIQRTEQGDSAMYLCASSLKGQGVYEQYFGPGTRLTVT.

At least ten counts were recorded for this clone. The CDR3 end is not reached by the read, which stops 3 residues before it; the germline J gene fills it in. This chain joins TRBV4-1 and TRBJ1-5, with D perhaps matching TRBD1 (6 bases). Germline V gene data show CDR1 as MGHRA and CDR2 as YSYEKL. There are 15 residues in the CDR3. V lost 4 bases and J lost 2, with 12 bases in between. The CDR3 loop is CASSRTDGGNQPQHF. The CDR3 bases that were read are TGCGCCAGCAGCCGGACAGATGGGGGCAATCAGCCC.

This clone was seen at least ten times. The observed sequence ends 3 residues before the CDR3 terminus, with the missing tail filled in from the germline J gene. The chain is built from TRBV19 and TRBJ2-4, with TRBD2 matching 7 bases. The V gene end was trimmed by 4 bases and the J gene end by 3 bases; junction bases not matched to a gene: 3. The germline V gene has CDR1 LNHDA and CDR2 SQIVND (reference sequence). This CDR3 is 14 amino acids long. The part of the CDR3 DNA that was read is TGTGCCAGTAGTAACACGGGGGGCAAAAACATT. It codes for CASSNTGGKNI. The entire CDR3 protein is CASSNTGGKNIQYF.

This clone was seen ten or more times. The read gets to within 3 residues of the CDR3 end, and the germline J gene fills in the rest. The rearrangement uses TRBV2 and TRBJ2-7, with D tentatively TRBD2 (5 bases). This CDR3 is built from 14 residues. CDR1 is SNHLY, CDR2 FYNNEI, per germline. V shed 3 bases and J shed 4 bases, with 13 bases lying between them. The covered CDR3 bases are TGTGCCAGCAGTGACCGGGTTGCGGGTTACGAG. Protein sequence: CASSDRVAGYE. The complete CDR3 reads CASSDRVAGYEQYF.

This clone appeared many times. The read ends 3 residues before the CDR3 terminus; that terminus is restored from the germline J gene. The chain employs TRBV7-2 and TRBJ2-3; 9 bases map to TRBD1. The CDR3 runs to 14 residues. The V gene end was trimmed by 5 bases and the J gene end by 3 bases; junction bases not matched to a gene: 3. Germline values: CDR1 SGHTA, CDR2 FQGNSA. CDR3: CASSPDRGTDTQYF. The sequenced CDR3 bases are TGTGCCAGCAGCCCGGACAGGGGTACAGATACG.

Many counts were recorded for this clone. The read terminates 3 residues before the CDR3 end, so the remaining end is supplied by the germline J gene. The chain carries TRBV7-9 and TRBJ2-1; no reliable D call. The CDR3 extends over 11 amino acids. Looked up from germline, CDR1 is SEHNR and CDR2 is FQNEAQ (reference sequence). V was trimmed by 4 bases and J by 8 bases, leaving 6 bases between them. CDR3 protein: CASSSLYEQFF. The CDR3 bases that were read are TGTGCCAGCAGCTCTCTCTATGAG.

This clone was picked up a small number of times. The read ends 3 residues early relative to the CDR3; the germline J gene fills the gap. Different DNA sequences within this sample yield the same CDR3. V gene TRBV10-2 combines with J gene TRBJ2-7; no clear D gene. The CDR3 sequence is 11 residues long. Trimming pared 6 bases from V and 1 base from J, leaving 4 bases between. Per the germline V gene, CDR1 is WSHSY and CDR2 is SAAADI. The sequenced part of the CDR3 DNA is TGCGCCAGCAGCCCATCCTACGAG. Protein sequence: CASSPSYE. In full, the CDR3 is CASSPSYEQYF.

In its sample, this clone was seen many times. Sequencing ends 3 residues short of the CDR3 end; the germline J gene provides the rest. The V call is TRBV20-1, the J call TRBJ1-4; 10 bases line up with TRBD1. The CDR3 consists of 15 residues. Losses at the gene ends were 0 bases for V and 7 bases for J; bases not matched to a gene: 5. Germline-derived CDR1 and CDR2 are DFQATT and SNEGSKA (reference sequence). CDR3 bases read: TGCAGTGCTAGAGATTGGGACAGGGGAAGTGAAAAA. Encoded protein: CSARDWDRGSEK. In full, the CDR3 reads CSARDWDRGSEKLFF.

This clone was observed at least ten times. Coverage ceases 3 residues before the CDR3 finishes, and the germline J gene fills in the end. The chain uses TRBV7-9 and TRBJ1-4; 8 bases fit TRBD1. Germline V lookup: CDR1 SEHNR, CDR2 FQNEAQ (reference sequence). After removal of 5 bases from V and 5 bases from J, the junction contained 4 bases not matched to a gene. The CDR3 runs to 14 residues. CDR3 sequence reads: CASSIRQGNEKLFF. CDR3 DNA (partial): TGTGCCAGCAGCATTCGACAGGGGAATGAAAAA. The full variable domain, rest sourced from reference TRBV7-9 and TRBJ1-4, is DTGVSQNPRHKITKRGQNVTFRCDPISEHNRLYWYRQTLGQGPEFLTYFQNEAQLEKSRLLSDRFSAERPKGSFSTLEIQRTEQGDSAMYLCASSIRQGNEKLFFGSGTQLSVL.

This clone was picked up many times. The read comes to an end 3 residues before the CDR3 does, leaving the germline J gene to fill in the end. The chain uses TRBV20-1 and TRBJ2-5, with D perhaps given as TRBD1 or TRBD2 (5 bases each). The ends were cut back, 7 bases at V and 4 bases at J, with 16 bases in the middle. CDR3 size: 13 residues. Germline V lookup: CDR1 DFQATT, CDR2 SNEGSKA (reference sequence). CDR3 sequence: CSVELRGVETQYF. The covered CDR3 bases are TGCAGTGTCGAGTTGAGGGGCGTAGAGACC.

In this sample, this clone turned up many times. The CDR3 protein is CASSRQMMNTEAFF. The CDR3 DNA, read in part, is TGTGCCAGCAGCAGACAGATGATGAACACTGAA. This rearrangement joins TRBV6-2 or TRBV6-3 to TRBJ1-1, with a weak D call TRBD1 (5 bases). The DNA ends 3 residues before the CDR3 does, and the rest of the CDR3 is filled in from the germline J gene. The CDR3 sequence is 14 residues long. Germline CDR1 is MNHEY and CDR2 is SVGEGT. Deletions cut 6 bases from V and 0 bases from J, with 11 bases between.

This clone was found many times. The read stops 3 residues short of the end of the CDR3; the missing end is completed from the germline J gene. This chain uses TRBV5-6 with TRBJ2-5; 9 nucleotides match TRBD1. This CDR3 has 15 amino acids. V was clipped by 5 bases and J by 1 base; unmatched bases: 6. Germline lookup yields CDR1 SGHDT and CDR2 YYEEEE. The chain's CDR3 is CASSTGQGTQETQYF. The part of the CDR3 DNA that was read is TGTGCCAGCAGTACCGGACAGGGGACCCAAGAGACC.

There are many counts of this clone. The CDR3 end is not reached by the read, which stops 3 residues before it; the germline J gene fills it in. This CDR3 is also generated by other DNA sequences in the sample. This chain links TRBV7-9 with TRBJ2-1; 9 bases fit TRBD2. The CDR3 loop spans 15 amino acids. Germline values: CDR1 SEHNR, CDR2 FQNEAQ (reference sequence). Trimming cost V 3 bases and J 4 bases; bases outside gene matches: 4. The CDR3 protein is CASSLTSGGYNEQFF. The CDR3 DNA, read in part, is TGTGCCAGCAGCTTGACTAGCGGTGGATACAATGAG.

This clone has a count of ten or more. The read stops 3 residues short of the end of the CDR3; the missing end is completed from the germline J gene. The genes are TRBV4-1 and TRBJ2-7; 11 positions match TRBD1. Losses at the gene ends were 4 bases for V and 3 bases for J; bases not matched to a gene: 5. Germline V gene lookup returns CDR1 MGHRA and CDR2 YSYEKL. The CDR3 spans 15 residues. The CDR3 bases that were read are TGCGCCAGCAGCCCAAAGGGACAGGGGGGCTACGAG. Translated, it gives CASSPKGQGGYE. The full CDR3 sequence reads CASSPKGQGGYEQYF.

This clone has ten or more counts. Partial CDR3 DNA: TGCGCCAGCAGCTTTAGCGAGGGCAATGAG. It encodes CASSFSEGNE. The complete CDR3 reads CASSFSEGNEQFF. The V gene is TRBV5-1, the J gene TRBJ2-1, with a tentative D call TRBD2 (5 bases). The read is 3 residues too short to cover the CDR3 end, so that end is filled in from the germline J gene. The germline CDR1 and CDR2 sequences are SGHRS and YFSETQ. The CDR3 spans 13 residues. V lost 2 bases and J lost 6, with 9 bases in between.